In its sample, the clone carrying this T cell receptor beta chain was seen many times. Time point of the sample: pre-sensitization, week 0. Treatment of the sample: therapeutic diphenylcyclopropenone sensitization with weekly scalp DPC. From the RACE reads, TCRdb called clonotypes with MiXCR, one entry per CDR3 protein. The data show tens of thousands of distinct CDR3 sequences, with about an eighth seen just once and roughly 6.1% held by the top ten. CDR1 is MDHEN and CDR2 is SYDVKM in the germline V gene. The CDR3 totals 13 residues. The germline V and J ends were trimmed by 7 bases and 6 bases, with 12 bases remaining between them. The sample belongs to a study of human T cells and chemical hapten exposure.

The sequences come from whole blood, collected in connection with sensitization to the hapten diphenylcyclopropenone (DPC). The chain combines TRBV28 with TRBJ2-2; the D gene is possibly TRBD2 (5 bases). This TCR was recovered from a woman under 40 with alopecia areata. Some clones in this sample may be carry-over from other donors' samples. CDR3 residues: CASIPSGAGELFF. CDR3 in DNA: TGTGCCAGCATTCCAAGCGGAGCCGGGGAGCTGTTTTTT.